The entry below describes one TCR beta chain. CDR1 is SEHNR, CDR2 FQNEAQ, per germline (reference sequence). This CDR3 is built from 18 residues. The V gene end was trimmed by 8 bases and the J gene end by 0 bases; junction bases not matched to a gene: 17. This sample is drawn from a study of blood T cell repertoires in COVID-19. Looking at the study overall: Sites in the United States, Italy and Spain provided acute and convalescent COVID-19 samples. In each case, the material was cDNA or gDNA derived from T cells, B-cell-depleted T cells, or PBMCs.

Per the original data handling: It was from reference gene primer amplification that nucleated cell counts were estimated. Assay used: immunoSEQ multiplex PCR; TCRdb lists only in-frame clones, some missing. Clone size and V and J calls were adopted from that table, with D and trimming inferred from the DNA. The sample shows about 250,000 clones, around nine tenths of them seen only once. The genes are TRBV7-9 and TRBJ2-3, with TRBD1 matching 7 bases. The sequence derives from a woman aged 60-75 years who had recovered from COVID-19. Input material: peripheral blood. CDR3 protein: CASPPNFFTGESTDTQYF. DNA of the CDR3: TGTGCCAGCCCCCCTAATTTCTTTACAGGGGAGAGCACAGATACGCAGTATTTT.